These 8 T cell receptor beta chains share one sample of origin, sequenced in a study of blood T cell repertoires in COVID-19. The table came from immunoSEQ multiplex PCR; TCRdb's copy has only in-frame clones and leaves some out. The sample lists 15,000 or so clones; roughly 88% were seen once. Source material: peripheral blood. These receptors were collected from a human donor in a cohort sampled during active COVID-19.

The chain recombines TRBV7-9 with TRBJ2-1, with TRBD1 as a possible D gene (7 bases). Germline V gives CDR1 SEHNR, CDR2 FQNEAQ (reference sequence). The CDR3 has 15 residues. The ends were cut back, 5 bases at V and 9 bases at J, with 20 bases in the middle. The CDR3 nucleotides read TGTGCCAGCAGCCCCGGGGGACAGACCTACTTTGAGCAGTTCTTC. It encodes CASSPGGQTYFEQFF.

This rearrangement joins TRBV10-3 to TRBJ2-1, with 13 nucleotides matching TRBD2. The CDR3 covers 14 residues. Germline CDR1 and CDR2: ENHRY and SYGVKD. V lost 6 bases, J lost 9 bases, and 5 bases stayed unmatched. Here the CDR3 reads CAIRNGTSGIEQFF. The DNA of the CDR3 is TGTGCCATCAGAAACGGGACTAGCGGGATTGAGCAGTTCTTC.

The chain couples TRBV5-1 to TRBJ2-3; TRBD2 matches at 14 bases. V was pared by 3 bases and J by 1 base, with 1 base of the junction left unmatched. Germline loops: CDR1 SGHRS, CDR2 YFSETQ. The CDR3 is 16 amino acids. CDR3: CASSSGLAGGTDTQYF. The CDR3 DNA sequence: TGCGCCAGCAGCTCGGGACTAGCGGGAGGCACAGATACGCAGTATTTT.

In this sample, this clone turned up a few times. In DNA form, the CDR3 reads TGTGCCAGCAGTTTAGCAGACCCGGGACTAGCGGGTTACAATGAGCAGTTCTTC. It yields the protein CASSLADPGLAGYNEQFF. V is TRBV28 and J is TRBJ2-1, with 12 bases fitting TRBD2. Unmatched junction bases numbered 9, after V lost 2 bases and J lost 4 bases. Germline CDR1 and CDR2: MDHEN and SYDVKM. The CDR3 has 18 residues.

The CDR3 sequence is CSVGTRDTLYGYTF. The CDR3 DNA reads TGCAGCGTTGGGACCCGGGACACCCTCTATGGCTACACCTTC. This rearrangement joins TRBV29-1 to TRBJ1-2; D might be TRBD1 (6 bases). Germline loops: CDR1 SQVTM, CDR2 ANQGSEA. CDR3 length equals 14 residues. V gave up 4 bases and J gave up 4 bases, with 16 bases separating them.

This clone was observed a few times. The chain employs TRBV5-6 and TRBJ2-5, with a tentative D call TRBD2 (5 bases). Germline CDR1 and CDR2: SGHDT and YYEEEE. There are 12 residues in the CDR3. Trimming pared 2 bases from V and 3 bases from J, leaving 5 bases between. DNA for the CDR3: TGTGCCAGCAGCTTAGCGGAAGAGACCCAGTACTTC. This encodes CASSLAEETQYF.

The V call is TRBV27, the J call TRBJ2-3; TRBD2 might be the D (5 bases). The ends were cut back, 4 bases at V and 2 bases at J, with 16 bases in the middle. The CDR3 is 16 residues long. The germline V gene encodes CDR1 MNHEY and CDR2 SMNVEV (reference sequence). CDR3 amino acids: CASSSPLGSYTDTQYF. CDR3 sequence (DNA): TGTGCCAGCAGTTCCCCGCTGGGGAGTTACACAGATACGCAGTATTTT.

The CDR3 sequence: CASSQGQRRAYNEQFF. The CDR3 coding sequence is TGTGCCAGCAGCCAAGGCCAGAGGAGAGCCTACAATGAGCAGTTCTTC. The chain links TRBV4-2 to TRBJ2-1; D gene ambiguous. The CDR3 totals 16 residues. Germline assignment: CDR1 LGHNA and CDR2 YNFKEQ. Trimming took 1 base from V and 2 from J, leaving 12 bases between them.